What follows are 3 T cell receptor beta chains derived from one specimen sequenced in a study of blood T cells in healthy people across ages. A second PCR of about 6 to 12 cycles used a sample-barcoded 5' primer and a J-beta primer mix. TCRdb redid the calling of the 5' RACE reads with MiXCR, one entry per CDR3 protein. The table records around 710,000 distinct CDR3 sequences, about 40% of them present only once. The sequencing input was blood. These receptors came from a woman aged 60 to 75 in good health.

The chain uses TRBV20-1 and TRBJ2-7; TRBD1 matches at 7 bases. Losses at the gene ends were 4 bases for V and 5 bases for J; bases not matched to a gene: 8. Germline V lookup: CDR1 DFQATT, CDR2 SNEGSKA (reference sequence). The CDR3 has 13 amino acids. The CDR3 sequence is CSATRQGDDEQYF. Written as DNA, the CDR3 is TGCAGTGCTACCCGACAGGGAGACGACGAGCAGTACTTC.

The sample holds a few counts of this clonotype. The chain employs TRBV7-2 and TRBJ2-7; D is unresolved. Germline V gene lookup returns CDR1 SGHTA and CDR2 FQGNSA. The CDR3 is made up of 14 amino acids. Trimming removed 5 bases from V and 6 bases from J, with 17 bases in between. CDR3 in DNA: TGTGCCAGCAGCCTGACCCCGTTCACTCTCGAGCAGTACTTC. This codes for CASSLTPFTLEQYF.

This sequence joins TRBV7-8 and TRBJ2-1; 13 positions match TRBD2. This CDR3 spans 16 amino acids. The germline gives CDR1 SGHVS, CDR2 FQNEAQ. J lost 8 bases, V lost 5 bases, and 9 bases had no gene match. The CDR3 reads CASSARLAGGLDEQFF. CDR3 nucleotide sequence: TGTGCCAGCAGCGCCCGACTAGCGGGAGGCTTGGATGAGCAGTTCTTC.